A selection of T cell receptor beta chains follows, all from one sample in a study of T-cell memory formation after mild COVID-19. Each CDR3 protein is one row after TCRdb ran MiXCR on the 5' RACE reads. The table includes about 350,000 distinct CDR3 sequences, roughly 13% detected once. The sequencing input was PBMCs or a T cell subset sorted from them (not recorded which). These receptors all stem from a man between 18 and 29 years old who had mild COVID-19 (a few samples of this study predate the infection). Cell type and time point are not known. CDR3s include the opening cysteine and the closing phenylalanine or tryptophan. D genes are given only for firm matches. The listing skips clone size in some rows; elsewhere it reads once, few, many or a size class.

TRBJ1-2 few 13 TRBV29-1 . TGCAGCGTTGAGTTAAGCCTCTCCTATGGCTACACCTTC CSVELSLSYGYTF
TRBJ1-2 . 16 TRBV12-3/TRBV12-4 TRBD1 TGTGCCAGCAGCCCGCGGACAGGGAACACCCCTAGGGGCTACACCTTC CASSPRTGNTPRGYTF
TRBJ1-6 many 15 TRBV5-1 . TGCGCCAGCAGCTTGGAGGGAATTACTAATTCACCCCTCCACTTT CASSLEGITNSPLHF
TRBJ1-2 . 12 TRBV12-3/TRBV12-4 . TGTGCCAGCAGCGGGACGCCCGTCGGCTACACCTTC CASSGTPVGYTF
TRBJ2-2 few 14 TRBV6-5 . TGTGCCAGCAGCCTCCCCCAGGGAACCGGGGAGCTGTTTTTT CASSLPQGTGELFF
TRBJ2-1 . 16 TRBV12-3/TRBV12-4 . TGTGCCAGCAGTTTTTCCGGGATCAGCTCCTACAATGAGCAGTTCTTC CASSFSGISSYNEQFF
TRBJ1-5 few 14 TRBV7-2 . TGTGCCAGCAGCTTAGCACAGTGGAATCAGCCCCAGCATTTT CASSLAQWNQPQHF
TRBJ2-7 . 14 TRBV2 . TGTGCCAGCAGTGGCTCAGGGAGCTCCTACGAGCAGTACTTC CASSGSGSSYEQYF
TRBJ2-3 few 13 TRBV4-1 . TGCGCCAGCAGCCAAGTTTGGGGAGATACGCAGTATTTT CASSQVWGDTQYF
TRBJ2-4 many 14 TRBV19 . TGTGCCAGTAGTATAACGGGATCCAAAAACATTCAGTACTTC CASSITGSKNIQYF
TRBJ2-3 few 18 TRBV5-1 TRBD2 TGCGCCAGCAGCTTCGGGACTAGCGGGGGCACTAGCACAGATACGCAGTATTTT CASSFGTSGGTSTDTQYF
TRBJ2-7 . 15 TRBV7-9 TRBD1 TGTGCCAGCAGCCCCCGGGACAGATACTCCTACGAGCAGTACTTC CASSPRDRYSYEQYF
TRBJ2-2 few 15 TRBV7-6 . TGTGCCAGTCAACGTGGGTTTGGGGCTACCGGGGAGCTGTTTTTT CASQRGFGATGELFF
TRBJ1-3 . 15 TRBV7-2 . TGTGCCAGCAGCTTCCTAAGAGGGTCTGGAAACACCATATATTTT CASSFLRGSGNTIYF
TRBJ1-5 few 12 TRBV6-1 . TGTGCCACCGGCAAGTCCAATCAGCCCCAGCATTTT CATGKSNQPQHF
TRBJ2-5 many 15 TRBV11-2 . TGTGCCAGCAGCTTATTTCAGGGCCCGCCCGTGACCCAGTACTTC CASSLFQGPPVTQYF
TRBJ2-7 many 11 TRBV7-9 . TGTGCCAGCAGCCTGTCCTACGAGCAGTACTTC CASSLSYEQYF
TRBJ2-7 few 13 TRBV12-3/TRBV12-4 . TGTGCCAGCAGTTTCTGGCAGGCCTACGAGCAGTACTTC CASSFWQAYEQYF
TRBJ2-1 . 15 TRBV7-9 . TGTGCCAGCAGCACCCGAGGGGCTCAAGGTAATGAGCAGTTCTTC CASSTRGAQGNEQFF
TRBJ1-6 . 15 TRBV5-8 . TGTGCCAGCAGCTTGTCACAGGGTAATAATTCACCCCTCCACTTT CASSLSQGNNSPLHF
TRBJ1-5 once 14 TRBV4-1 . TGCGCCAGCAGCCAACCAACACGGCCGCAGCCCCAGCATTTT CASSQPTRPQPQHF
TRBJ2-3 few 13 TRBV20-1 TRBD2 TGCAGTGCTGTGGGCGGGGGGGCAGATACGCAGTATTTT CSAVGGGADTQYF
TRBJ2-6 . 15 TRBV2 . TGTGCCAGCACCGAGGGGGTCTCTGGGGCCAACGTCCTGACTTTC CASTEGVSGANVLTF
TRBJ2-7 few 13 TRBV6-6 . TGTGCCAGCAGACAAGACAGGAACTACGAGCAGTACTTC CASRQDRNYEQYF
TRBJ2-5 . 14 TRBV24-1 . TGTGCCACCAGTGATTTTATCACCGGAGGGACCCAGTACTTC CATSDFITGGTQYF
TRBJ2-5 many 12 TRBV28 TRBD1 TGTGCCAGCAGTGTCTCTGGACAGGTCATTTACTTC CASSVSGQVIYF
TRBJ2-1 few 13 TRBV4-1 TRBD1 TGCGCCAGCAGATTAGGACAGACAGGGGAGCAGTTCTTC CASRLGQTGEQFF
TRBJ2-7 . 15 TRBV2 . TGTGCCAGCAGTGTAAGTGAGTTGTTCGGCGACGAGCAGTACTTC CASSVSELFGDEQYF
TRBJ2-2 . 15 TRBV6-1 TRBD2 TGTGCCAGCACCCGACTAGCGGGGACCACCGGGGAGCTGTTTTTT CASTRLAGTTGELFF